These T cell receptor beta chains were read from a single sample in a study of T-cell reconstitution after alpha-beta-depleted transplantation in children. One entry per CDR3 protein, called by TCRdb with MiXCR from the PCR reads. The sample lists roughly 300,000 distinct CDR3 sequences; 9.5% to 13% were seen once. The sequenced sample was peripheral blood, obtained 180 days after TCRalphabeta/CD19-depleted stem cell transplant. The origin of the receptors is a male patient aged 2 to 10 who had a stem cell transplant for chronic granulomatous disease, so the T cells may come from the graft donor. Each CDR3 is given with its conserved first and last residue. D genes are given only for firm matches. The listing skips clone size in some rows; elsewhere it reads once, few, many or a size class.

many | . | TRBJ1-4 | TRBV12-3/TRBV12-4 | CASTGREPEKLFF | TGTGCCAGCACAGGGAGGGAGCCGGAAAAACTGTTTTTT
many | . | TRBJ2-7 | TRBV7-2 | CASSLVGGEYEQYF | TGTGCCAGCAGCTTAGTCGGGGGAGAGTACGAGCAGTACTTC
many | TRBD2 | TRBJ2-7 | TRBV12-3/TRBV12-4 | CASSFPSGGSYEQYF | TGTGCCAGCAGTTTCCCTAGCGGGGGCTCCTACGAGCAGTACTTC
many | TRBD2 | TRBJ2-3 | TRBV10-3 | CAISAQGGPDTQYF | TGTGCCATCAGTGCTCAGGGAGGGCCAGATACGCAGTATTTT
many | . | TRBJ2-3 | TRBV4-1 | CASSQRDTQYF | TGCGCCAGCAGCCAAAGAGATACGCAGTATTTT
many | . | TRBJ2-3 | TRBV12-3/TRBV12-4 | CASSLEAIDTQYF | TGTGCCAGCAGTTTGGAGGCAATAGATACGCAGTATTTT
many | TRBD1 | TRBJ2-5 | TRBV10-3 | CAIMGQGAETQYF | TGTGCCATCATGGGACAGGGAGCAGAGACCCAGTACTTC
. | . | TRBJ2-3 | TRBV15 | CATSRHGAVPGDTQYF | TGTGCCACCAGCAGACACGGAGCGGTTCCGGGGGATACGCAGTATTTT
. | . | TRBJ1-4 | TRBV30 | CAWSPGQSTYEKLFF | TGTGCCTGGAGCCCAGGACAGTCAACTTATGAAAAACTGTTTTTT
many | . | TRBJ2-3 | TRBV10-3 | CAISDPGKWTDTQYF | TGTGCCATCAGTGATCCGGGGAAGTGGACAGATACGCAGTATTTT